These 32 T cell receptor beta chains share one sample of origin, sequenced in a study of blood T cell repertoires in COVID-19. The repertoire was sequenced with immunoSEQ multiplex PCR; TCRdb's copy has only in-frame clones and lacks some. The sample holds 300,000 to 450,000 clones, 89% seen once. The specimen was peripheral blood. These TCRs come from a woman younger than 45 with COVID-19, enrolled during active disease.

The CDR3 spells CASSQEAIGWNTEAFF. The CDR3 DNA is TGTGCCAGCAGCCAAGAAGCTATCGGTTGGAACACTGAAGCTTTCTTT. The chain combines TRBV14 with TRBJ1-1; D is ambiguous. The CDR3 is made up of 16 amino acids. Per germline, CDR1 SGHDN and CDR2 FVKESK. The ends were cut back, 0 bases at V and 1 base at J, with 12 bases in the middle. Full variable domain (remainder filled in from reference TRBV14 and TRBJ1-1): EAGVTQFPSHSVIEKGQTVTLRCDPISGHDNLYWYRRVMGKEIKFLLHFVKESKQDESGMPNNRFLAERTGGTYSTLKVQPAELEDSGVYFCASSQEAIGWNTEAFFGQGTRLTVV.

The V gene is TRBV13, the J gene TRBJ1-1; D might be TRBD1 (6 bases). Germline CDR1 reads PRHDT; CDR2 reads FYEKMQ (reference sequence). Trimming cost V 1 base and J 8 bases, with 11 bases left between them. The CDR3 loop spans 13 amino acids. The CDR3 region is CASSLAGAGEAFF. The CDR3 DNA follows: TGTGCCAGCAGCTTAGCAGGGGCGGGCGAAGCTTTCTTT. Supplemented by reference TRBV13 and TRBJ1-1, the full variable domain reads AAGVIQSPRHLIKEKRETATLKCYPIPRHDTVYWYQQGPGQDPQFLISFYEKMQSDKGSIPDRFSAQQFSDYHSELNMSSLELGDSALYFCASSLAGAGEAFFGQGTRLTVV.

The chain couples TRBV7-6 to TRBJ2-1; 15 bases are shared with TRBD2. J lost 4 bases, V lost 5 bases, and 6 bases had no gene match. Germline V lookup: CDR1 SGHVS, CDR2 FNYEAQ. This CDR3 comprises 17 residues. In nucleotides, the CDR3 is TGTGCCAGCAGCCGCGGGACTAGCGGGGGGTCATACAATGAGCAGTTCTTC. Protein sequence: CASSRGTSGGSYNEQFF.

A single count supports this clone. The rearrangement uses TRBV6-5 and TRBJ1-1; 11 bases are shared with TRBD1. Per germline, CDR1 MNHEY and CDR2 SVGAGI. The CDR3 is made up of 15 amino acids. The V gene end was trimmed by 1 base and the J gene end by 4 bases; junction bases not matched to a gene: 2. This chain's CDR3 is CASSYFGTGGTEAFF. CDR3 sequence (DNA): TGTGCCAGCAGTTACTTCGGGACAGGGGGCACTGAAGCTTTCTTT.

This clone was seen only once. The chain combines TRBV11-2 with TRBJ1-3; weak D call: TRBD1 (5 bases). The germline CDR1 and CDR2 sequences are SGHAT and FQNNGV. The V end was cut by 1 base, the J end by 2 bases, with 15 bases between. The CDR3 length is 17 residues. The CDR3 spells CASSLAPSGGTGNTIYF. The CDR3 DNA is TGTGCCAGCAGCTTAGCCCCATCGGGGGGTACTGGAAACACCATATATTTT.

The genes are TRBV6-5 and TRBJ2-7; 7 bases are a match to TRBD2. This CDR3 has 14 amino acids. The V and J ends lost 6 bases and 1 base, in that order; junction bases with no gene match: 6. Germline-derived CDR1 and CDR2 are MNHEY and SVGAGI. The CDR3 sequence is CASRGGVLSYEQYF. CDR3 nucleotide sequence: TGTGCCAGCAGGGGGGGGGTTCTTTCCTACGAGCAGTACTTC.

The chain joins TRBV11-2 to TRBJ1-1; D is undetermined. Germline values: CDR1 SGHAT, CDR2 FQNNGV. This CDR3 is built from 13 residues. V lost 3 bases and J 0 bases, leaving 5 bases between the germline ends. The CDR3 DNA reads as TGTGCCAGCAGCTTGAGTATGAACACTGAAGCTTTCTTT. This codes for CASSLSMNTEAFF.

The CDR3 reads CASSQDWGQQETQYF. DNA for the CDR3: TGCGCCAGCAGCCAAGATTGGGGACAGCAAGAGACCCAGTACTTC. J is TRBJ2-5 and V is TRBV4-3, with TRBD1 identical over 7 bases. The CDR3 spans 15 residues. Trimming cost V 0 bases and J 2 bases; bases outside gene matches: 3. CDR1 and CDR2 from the germline V gene are LGHNA and YSLEER.

The chain recombines TRBV5-1 with TRBJ2-5; 7 bases are shared with TRBD1. The V gene end was trimmed by 4 bases and the J gene end by 0 bases; junction bases not matched to a gene: 3. In germline, CDR1 is SGHRS, CDR2 YFSETQ. This CDR3 comprises 14 residues. The CDR3 here is CASSRQGDQETQYF. CDR3 DNA: TGCGCCAGCAGCCGTCAGGGGGACCAAGAGACCCAGTACTTC.

The CDR3 reads CASSETGGVNTEAFF. For the CDR3, the DNA is TGCGCCAGCAGCGAGACAGGGGGCGTGAACACTGAAGCTTTCTTT. The chain couples TRBV5-1 to TRBJ1-1, with 10 bases matching TRBD1. From germline, CDR1 is SGHRS and CDR2 YFSETQ. With 4 bases clipped from V and 0 bases from J, the junction kept 3 bases outside the gene matches. CDR3 size: 15 residues.

This sequence joins TRBV7-9 and TRBJ2-7; unclear D gene. In germline, CDR1 is SEHNR, CDR2 FQNEAQ (reference sequence). Trimming cost V 1 base and J 6 bases, with 7 bases left between them. The CDR3 extends over 12 amino acids. The CDR3 sequence is CASSLGSSEQYF. CDR3 nucleotide sequence: TGTGCCAGCAGCTTAGGTTCATCCGAGCAGTACTTC.

The genes are TRBV7-9 and TRBJ1-2, with a tentative D call TRBD1 (5 bases). V lost 6 bases to trimming and J lost 2 bases, with 16 bases between them. Germline lookup yields CDR1 SEHNR and CDR2 FQNEAQ (reference sequence). The CDR3 runs to 15 residues. The CDR3 DNA follows: TGTGCCAGCAGTCAATTTCAGGGTGGGAACTATGGCTACACCTTC. It encodes CASSQFQGGNYGYTF.

This chain uses TRBV7-2 with TRBJ1-2; 7 nucleotides match TRBD1. The CDR3 runs 15 residues. Germline trimming cut 5 bases from V and 8 bases from J; bases unmatched to any gene: 14. The germline CDR1 and CDR2 sequences are SGHTA and FQGNSA. The CDR3 DNA sequence: TGTGCCAGCAGCCCTGCACAGGGGAGGTTGAGGGGCTACACCTTC. Translating it yields CASSPAQGRLRGYTF.

This clone came up a few times. V gene TRBV7-8 combines with J gene TRBJ2-1; D is unresolved. V lost 2 bases to trimming and J lost 9 bases, with 5 bases between them. The CDR3 is 11 residues long. Per the germline V gene, CDR1 is SGHVS and CDR2 is FQNEAQ. In DNA form, the CDR3 reads TGTGCCAGCAGCTTAACGAGTGAGCAGTTCTTC. Translation: CASSLTSEQFF. The variable domain in full, completed from reference TRBV7-8 and TRBJ2-1, reads GAGVSQSPRYKVAKRGQDVALRCDPISGHVSLFWYQQALGQGPEFLTYFQNEAQLDKSGLPSDRFFAERPEGSVSTLKIQRTQQEDSAVYLCASSLTSEQFFGPGTRLTVL.

The chain combines TRBV6-5 with TRBJ1-6, with D unclear. The CDR3 totals 15 residues. The V end lost 2 bases, the J end lost 3 bases, and 8 bases lay between the germline ends. The V gene's germline CDR1 is MNHEY and CDR2 SVGAGI. The CDR3 reads CASSYGRNYNSPLHF. The CDR3 DNA follows: TGTGCCAGCAGTTACGGGCGTAACTATAATTCACCCCTCCACTTT.

This chain links TRBV7-9 with TRBJ1-2; the match to TRBD1 covers 7 bases. The germline V gene has CDR1 SEHNR and CDR2 FQNEAQ (reference sequence). This CDR3 is 15 amino acids long. Trimming cost V 2 bases and J 4 bases; bases outside gene matches: 7. As DNA, the CDR3 is TGTGCCAGCAGCTTAAGTGGGACAGTATTCTATGGCTACACCTTC. Protein product: CASSLSGTVFYGYTF.

V usage is TRBV24-1 and J usage is TRBJ1-2, with 7 bases matching TRBD1. The ends lost 2 bases at V and 4 bases at J; junction bases unmatched: 21. Germline V gives CDR1 KGHDR, CDR2 SFDVKD. This CDR3 comprises 20 residues. The CDR3 region is CATSDSGGASDLMVGYGYTF. The CDR3 nucleotides read TGTGCCACCAGTGATTCAGGGGGTGCCAGCGACCTCATGGTAGGCTATGGCTACACCTTC.

The V gene is TRBV3-1 (or the pseudogene TRBV3-2), the J gene TRBJ1-2, with D unresolved. The V end lost 0 bases, the J end lost 5 bases, and 16 bases lay between the germline ends. The CDR3 is 16 residues long. Germline loops: CDR1 LGHDT, CDR2 YNNKEL (reference sequence). The CDR3 DNA is TGTGCCAGCAGCCAAGATCGTGGACGGGAACCTTATGGCTACACCTTC. Protein: CASSQDRGREPYGYTF.

V gene TRBV19 combines with J gene TRBJ1-3, with a tentative D call TRBD1 (5 bases). The CDR3 covers 15 residues. Trimming removed 5 bases from V and 3 bases from J, with 14 bases in between. The germline gives CDR1 LNHDA, CDR2 SQIVND (reference sequence). The CDR3 nucleotides read TGTGCCAGTAGTGATCGGCCAGGGATTGGAAACACCATATATTTT. It specifies CASSDRPGIGNTIYF.

V is TRBV15 and J is TRBJ1-5; TRBD1 aligns across 11 bases. Germline values: CDR1 LNHNV, CDR2 YYDKDF (reference sequence). J lost 5 bases, V lost 0 bases, and 6 bases had no gene match. This CDR3 comprises 17 residues. DNA for the CDR3: TGTGCCACCAGCAGAGAGCAGGGGGACAGGGGGTATCAGCCCCAGCATTTT. This sequence encodes CATSREQGDRGYQPQHF.

V gene TRBV5-1 combines with J gene TRBJ2-1; 9 bases map to TRBD2. With 0 bases clipped from V and 5 bases from J, the junction kept 6 bases outside the gene matches. This CDR3 is 16 amino acids long. CDR1 and CDR2 from the germline V gene are SGHRS and YFSETQ. The CDR3 here is CASSLGGLALNNEQFF. In DNA form, the CDR3 reads TGCGCCAGCAGCTTGGGCGGACTAGCGCTTAACAATGAGCAGTTCTTC.

The chain recombines TRBV7-9 with TRBJ1-3; D unresolved. This CDR3 has 13 amino acids. Germline-derived CDR1 and CDR2 are SEHNR and FQNEAQ (reference sequence). V lost 6 bases to trimming and J lost 2 bases, with 8 bases between them. CDR3 in DNA: TGTGCCAGCAGGTTATCCGCTGGAAACACCATATATTTT. This gives the protein CASRLSAGNTIYF.

The gene calls are TRBV14 and TRBJ1-2; the D gene is possibly TRBD1 (5 bases). Germline values: CDR1 SGHDN, CDR2 FVKESK. CDR3 length: 15 residues. V lost 1 base, J lost 3 bases, and 12 bases lay in between. CDR3 region: CASSQGSGRYYGYTF. The CDR3 DNA reads as TGTGCCAGCAGCCAAGGGTCAGGGAGGTACTATGGCTACACCTTC.

This chain links TRBV10-3 with TRBJ2-3; 7 bases align to TRBD2. The CDR3 length is 15 residues. V shed 3 bases and J 4 bases; nucleotides not matched to a gene: 7. In germline, CDR1 is ENHRY, CDR2 SYGVKD. The CDR3 spells CAISEGAGAADTQYF. As DNA, the CDR3 is TGTGCCATCAGTGAAGGGGCGGGAGCAGCAGATACGCAGTATTTT.

This clone occurred a few times. The CDR3 here is CASSALAGGYNEQFF. The CDR3 DNA sequence: TGTGCCAGCAGCGCCCTAGCGGGGGGCTACAATGAGCAGTTCTTC. This sequence joins TRBV6-4 and TRBJ2-1; 11 bases are a match to TRBD2. Trimming took 6 bases from V and 3 from J; bases not matched to a gene: 4. The CDR3 totals 15 residues. Germline V gene sequence: CDR1 MRHNA, CDR2 SNTAGT.

The chain uses TRBV6-2 or TRBV6-3 and TRBJ2-5; D might be TRBD1 (6 bases). Germline V gene lookup returns CDR1 MNHEY and CDR2 SVGEGT. This CDR3 has 15 residues. With 5 bases removed from V and 8 bases from J, the gap between germline ends came to 21 bases. The CDR3 region is CASSRTGLPKRTQYF. In nucleotides, the CDR3 is TGTGCCAGCAGTCGCACAGGGCTCCCAAAGAGAACCCAGTACTTC.

The chain links TRBV29-1 to TRBJ1-2; 10 bases fit TRBD1. J gave up 2 bases and V 6 bases, and 3 bases lay outside the gene matches. Germline-derived CDR1 and CDR2 are SQVTM and ANQGSEA. The CDR3 is 13 residues long. CDR3 nucleotide sequence: TGCAGCGTATGGGACAGGGGAAACTATGGCTACACCTTC. As protein: CSVWDRGNYGYTF.

This chain uses TRBV6-5 with TRBJ2-1; D uncertain. The CDR3 runs 11 residues. CDR1 is MNHEY, CDR2 SVGAGI, per germline. Trimming removed 7 bases at V and 8 bases at J, with 9 bases between. The CDR3 spells CASIQAYEQFF. The CDR3 coding sequence is TGTGCCAGCATCCAAGCGTATGAGCAGTTCTTC.

The CDR3 region has the DNA TGTGCCACCAGTGATTTTTGGGAGCGGTCCAATGAGCAGTTCTTC. Protein: CATSDFWERSNEQFF. The chain joins TRBV24-1 to TRBJ2-1; the D gene is possibly TRBD2 (5 bases). Per germline, CDR1 KGHDR and CDR2 SFDVKD. The V gene lost 1 base and the J gene lost 6 bases, with 12 bases spanning the gap. This CDR3 contains 15 residues.

The chain employs TRBV2 and TRBJ1-2; D ambiguous. The CDR3 consists of 13 residues. Germline V gene data show CDR1 as SNHLY and CDR2 as FYNNEI. Trimming took 3 bases from V and 2 from J, leaving 7 bases between them. The CDR3 here is CASSDRKNYGYTF. DNA of the CDR3: TGTGCCAGCAGTGACAGGAAAAACTATGGCTACACCTTC.

The chain joins TRBV7-2 to TRBJ1-1, with 8 positions matching TRBD1. Per germline, CDR1 SGHTA and CDR2 FQGNSA. V dropped 5 bases and J dropped 8; count of bases not matched to a gene: 10. This CDR3 is built from 14 residues. The CDR3 DNA sequence: TGTGCCAGCAGCCACAGACAGGGGAGTATCGAAGCTTTCTTT. Translated: CASSHRQGSIEAFF.

The chain couples TRBV4-3 to TRBJ2-3, with 11 bases aligning to TRBD2. Per germline, CDR1 LGHNA and CDR2 YSLEER. The CDR3 is 17 amino acids. With 0 bases clipped from V and 5 bases from J, the junction kept 7 bases outside the gene matches. The CDR3 nucleotides are TGCGCCAGCAGCCAAGAATATTCTAGCGGGGGGCTAGATACGCAGTATTTT. Protein: CASSQEYSSGGLDTQYF.